Listed here are 26 T cell receptor beta chains from one sample, sequenced in a study of blood T cells in healthy people across ages. A J-beta primer mix and a sample-barcoded 5' primer were used in a second PCR of roughly 6 to 11 cycles. Using its own MiXCR run on the 5' RACE reads, TCRdb lists one record per CDR3 protein. Of 1.5 million to 2 million distinct CDR3 sequences listed, less than 50% were seen once; the top ten hold around 2.1%. The sequenced material came from blood. These receptors all come from a middle-aged woman in good health.

This rearrangement joins TRBV12-3 or TRBV12-4 to TRBJ2-1; D perhaps matches TRBD1 (6 bases). V was shortened by 3 bases and J by 6 bases, with 15 bases between the two germline ends. This CDR3 has 15 residues. The CDR3 sequence: CASSFMVGATNEQFF. DNA of the CDR3: TGTGCCAGCAGTTTTATGGTGGGGGCGACCAATGAGCAGTTCTTC.

The CDR3 DNA reads as TGTGCCAGCAGTCCACAACGCCAGTCGGTAAACGGGGAGCTGTTTTTT. Protein: CASSPQRQSVNGELFF. This sequence joins TRBV27 and TRBJ2-2; D unresolved. The CDR3 sequence is 16 residues long. Trimming left V 5 bases short and J 7 bases short, with 20 bases between. Looked up from germline, CDR1 is MNHEY and CDR2 is SMNVEV (reference sequence).

The rearrangement joins TRBV5-6 to TRBJ1-2; D ambiguous. The V gene's germline CDR1 is SGHDT and CDR2 YYEEEE. Trimming stripped 1 base from V and 6 bases from J, with 7 bases between. The CDR3 totals 12 residues. In DNA form, the CDR3 reads TGTGCCAGCAGCTTGTCGCGCCATGGCTACACCTTC. Encoded protein: CASSLSRHGYTF.

V is TRBV6-2 or TRBV6-3 and J is TRBJ2-7, with D perhaps TRBD1 (6 bases). In germline, CDR1 is MNHEY, CDR2 SVGEGT. CDR3 size: 19 residues. V was clipped by 0 bases and J by 0 bases, with 21 bases between them. CDR3 coding DNA: TGTGCCAGCAGTTACTCGACTGTTTACAGGGCCCCGAGCTCCTACGAGCAGTACTTC. As protein: CASSYSTVYRAPSSYEQYF.

The rearrangement joins TRBV12-3 or TRBV12-4 to TRBJ2-1, with 7 nucleotides matching TRBD2. The CDR3 totals 18 residues. The V and J ends lost 2 bases and 3 bases, in that order; junction bases with no gene match: 13. The CDR3, as DNA: TGTGCCAGCAGTTTATCCCACGAATGGCGGGAGTTCTACAATGAGCAGTTCTTC. This sequence encodes CASSLSHEWREFYNEQFF.

This clonotype was observed a handful of times. This chain uses TRBV24-1 with TRBJ2-1; tentative D call: TRBD2 (6 bases). The germline V and J ends were trimmed by 5 bases and 2 bases, with 9 bases remaining between them. CDR1 is KGHDR, CDR2 SFDVKD, per germline. The CDR3 has 14 residues. CDR3 residues: CATSGSGPYNEQFF. CDR3 nucleotides: TGTGCCACCAGTGGTAGCGGACCCTACAATGAGCAGTTCTTC.

The genes are TRBV7-2 and TRBJ2-5; 7 bases fit TRBD2. CDR1 SGHTA and CDR2 FQGNSA come from the germline V gene. After removal of 1 base from V and 9 bases from J, the junction contained 14 bases not matched to a gene. The CDR3 is made up of 16 amino acids. This CDR3 is CASSLVGLDSGEAQYF. CDR3 DNA: TGTGCCAGCAGCTTAGTAGGACTAGACTCCGGCGAGGCCCAGTACTTC.

This clonotype appeared a few times. The CDR3 sequence is CASSLKDGDLSEQYF. The CDR3 nucleotides are TGTGCCAGCAGCTTAAAGGACGGCGACCTGAGCGAGCAGTACTTC. The chain joins TRBV7-2 to TRBJ2-7; no reliable D call. Trimming stripped 2 bases from V and 6 bases from J, with 17 bases between. Germline assignment: CDR1 SGHTA and CDR2 FQGNSA. The CDR3 covers 15 residues.

In this sample, this clonotype turned up a few times. The junction does not match germline at one end; this may be a read error. This sequence joins TRBV7-9 and TRBJ2-6; TRBD1 matches 9 bases. CDR1 is SEHNR, CDR2 FQNEAQ, per germline (reference sequence). CDR3 length: 19 amino acids. The CDR3 nucleotides are TGTGCCAGCACCTTAGACTCGGGACAGGGCCGCTCTGGGGCCAACGTCCTGACTTTC. Protein product: CASTLDSGQGRSGANVLTF.

The rearrangement links TRBV5-1 to TRBJ2-5; a weak D match, TRBD2 (6 bases). Germline assignment: CDR1 SGHRS and CDR2 YFSETQ. V was trimmed by 5 bases and J by 3 bases, leaving 17 bases between them. The CDR3 is made up of 15 amino acids. CDR3 in amino acids: CASRDVGGVEETQYF. DNA for the CDR3: TGCGCCAGCAGAGATGTTGGAGGGGTGGAAGAGACCCAGTACTTC.

The gene calls are TRBV6-2 or TRBV6-3 and TRBJ2-3; 11 bases fit TRBD2. This CDR3 comprises 15 residues. Germline V gene sequence: CDR1 MNHEY, CDR2 SVGEGT. The J segment lost 1 base and the V segment lost 6 bases, leaving 3 bases of the junction unmatched. DNA of the CDR3: TGTGCCAGCAGACAACTAGCGGGGGGCACAGATACGCAGTATTTT. Encoded protein: CASRQLAGGTDTQYF.

The gene calls are TRBV5-1 and TRBJ1-2; tentatively, D is TRBD1 (5 bases). Trimming removed 4 bases at V and 0 bases at J, with 16 bases between. The germline V gene encodes CDR1 SGHRS and CDR2 YFSETQ. There are 16 residues in the CDR3. CDR3: CASSRTADKTNYGYTF. CDR3 bases: TGCGCCAGCAGCCGTACCGCGGACAAAACTAACTATGGCTACACCTTC.

The chain recombines TRBV4-3 with TRBJ1-2; D is possibly TRBD1 (5 bases). The CDR3 runs 13 residues. Germline V gene data show CDR1 as LGHNA and CDR2 as YSLEER. The V end was cut by 2 bases, the J end by 8 bases, with 12 bases between. The DNA for the CDR3 is TGCGCCAGCAGCCAAAAAGGGACGTGGGGCTACACCTTC. It translates to CASSQKGTWGYTF.

This clonotype was observed a handful of times. J is TRBJ1-4 and V is TRBV5-1; D is ambiguous. The CDR3 covers 12 residues. With 3 bases removed from V and 11 bases from J, the gap between germline ends came to 11 bases. Germline V gene sequence: CDR1 SGHRS, CDR2 YFSETQ. The DNA for the CDR3 is TGCGCCAGCAGCTCGGACCTGGAGAAACTGTTTTTT. Translated, it gives CASSSDLEKLFF.

This chain connects TRBV12-3 or TRBV12-4 to TRBJ1-5; TRBD1 matches at 9 bases. V trimming: 8 bases; J trimming: 3 bases; junction bases outside the gene matches: 8. The CDR3 is 15 residues long. The CDR3 sequence: CASGTGTGNNQPQHF. Here the CDR3 DNA reads TGTGCCAGCGGAACCGGGACAGGGAACAATCAGCCCCAGCATTTT.

This clonotype was seen only a few times. The J gene is TRBJ2-5, the V gene TRBV21-1; TRBD1, the table's D call, lacks a check against the DNA. TRBV21-1 counts as a pseudogene. The CDR3 runs to 18 residues. The CDR3 loop reads CASSDDEGVSTDQETQYF. Here the CDR3 DNA reads TGTGCCAGCAGCGACGATGAGGGGGTGAGCACAGATCAAGAGACCCAGTACTTC.

The chain recombines TRBV28 with TRBJ1-1; D perhaps matches TRBD1 (5 bases). Trimming pared 6 bases from V and 6 bases from J, leaving 11 bases between. The CDR3 sequence is 12 residues long. Looked up from germline, CDR1 is MDHEN and CDR2 is SYDVKM. CDR3 protein: CASSRGPAEAFF. The CDR3, as DNA: TGTGCCAGCAGCCGGGGACCCGCTGAAGCTTTCTTT.

The rearrangement links TRBV18 to TRBJ2-3; tentatively, D is TRBD1 (5 bases). Germline V lookup: CDR1 KGHSH, CDR2 LQKENI. Trimming pared 0 bases from V and 0 bases from J, leaving 10 bases between. There are 16 residues in the CDR3. The DNA for the CDR3 is TGTGCCAGCTCACCACCTAGGGGTTTAAGCACAGATACGCAGTATTTT. Translation: CASSPPRGLSTDTQYF.

The chain recombines TRBV11-2 with TRBJ1-3; D remains unclear. V lost 5 bases to trimming and J lost 0 bases, with 11 bases between them. The CDR3 totals 15 residues. CDR1 and CDR2 (germline): SGHAT, FQNNGV. The CDR3 here is CASSMTPYSGNTIYF. In nucleotides, the CDR3 is TGTGCCAGCAGCATGACTCCTTACTCTGGAAACACCATATATTTT.

Of note for this clonotype: The germline gene is not matched at one end of the junction; a read error may be the cause. The V gene is TRBV5-1, the J gene TRBJ1-6; D gene ambiguous. Germline CDR1 and CDR2: SGHRS and YFSETQ. The CDR3 runs to 16 residues. For the CDR3, the DNA is TGCGCCAGCAGCTTGGAAGGGCCGGGCTATAAGTCACCCCTCCACTTT. It specifies CASSLEGPGYKSPLHF.

The CDR3 sequence is CAIRDITGANVLTF. CDR3 coding DNA: TGTGCCATCCGGGACATAACTGGGGCCAACGTCCTGACTTTC. The rearrangement uses TRBV10-3 and TRBJ2-6, with a tentative D call TRBD1 (6 bases). The CDR3 length is 14 residues. Germline-derived CDR1 and CDR2 are ENHRY and SYGVKD. Trimming took 8 bases from V and 2 from J, leaving 10 bases between them.

The V and J genes are TRBV4-3 and TRBJ2-5; 11 bases line up with TRBD2. The CDR3 extends over 15 amino acids. J gave up 6 bases and V 1 base, and 4 bases lay outside the gene matches. Germline values: CDR1 LGHNA, CDR2 YSLEER. CDR3 sequence: CASSQGLAGLKTQYF. The CDR3 DNA sequence: TGCGCCAGCAGCCAAGGACTAGCGGGGTTAAAGACCCAGTACTTC.

This sequence joins TRBV20-1 and TRBJ1-5; perhaps TRBD1 as D (6 bases). V lost 5 bases and J 3 bases, leaving 14 bases between the germline ends. This CDR3 is 14 amino acids long. The germline CDR1 and CDR2 sequences are DFQATT and SNEGSKA (reference sequence). CDR3 amino acids: CSASPGHFNQPQHF. The CDR3 DNA reads TGCAGTGCTTCACCGGGACATTTCAATCAGCCCCAGCATTTT.

The genes are TRBV5-6 and TRBJ2-7; 9 bases line up with TRBD1. The V segment lost 0 bases and the J segment 6 bases; nucleotides outside the gene matches: 4. Per germline, CDR1 SGHDT and CDR2 YYEEEE. CDR3 length equals 14 residues. CDR3: CASSLAGQGSEQYF. In nucleotides, the CDR3 is TGTGCCAGCAGCTTGGCGGGACAGGGTAGCGAGCAGTACTTC.

CDR3 amino acids: CASSLLFSGANVLTF. DNA of the CDR3: TGTGCCAGCAGTCTACTTTTCTCTGGGGCCAACGTCCTGACTTTC. The chain combines TRBV2 with TRBJ2-6, with D unresolved. This CDR3 spans 15 amino acids. The germline gives CDR1 SNHLY, CDR2 FYNNEI. V was clipped by 5 bases and J by 0 bases, with 8 bases between them.

With respect to this clonotype: A much larger clone is a single base away; this may be a read error. The chain joins TRBV7-2 to TRBJ1-2; the D gene is possibly TRBD1 (6 bases). V lost 5 bases, J lost 8 bases, and 24 bases lay in between. Germline V gene sequence: CDR1 SGHTA, CDR2 FQGNSA. The CDR3 extends over 16 amino acids. CDR3 protein: CASSIGAGASFRGYTF. CDR3 bases: TGTGCCAGCAGCATTGGGGCAGGGGCGAGTTTTCGGGGCTACACCTTC. Complete variable domain (other parts from reference TRBV7-2 and TRBJ1-2): GAGVSQSPSNKVTEKGKDVELRCDPISGHTALYWYRQSLGQGLEFLIYFQGNSAPDKSGLPSDRFSAERTGGSVSTLTIQRTQQEDSAVYLCASSIGAGASFRGYTFGSGTRLTVV.